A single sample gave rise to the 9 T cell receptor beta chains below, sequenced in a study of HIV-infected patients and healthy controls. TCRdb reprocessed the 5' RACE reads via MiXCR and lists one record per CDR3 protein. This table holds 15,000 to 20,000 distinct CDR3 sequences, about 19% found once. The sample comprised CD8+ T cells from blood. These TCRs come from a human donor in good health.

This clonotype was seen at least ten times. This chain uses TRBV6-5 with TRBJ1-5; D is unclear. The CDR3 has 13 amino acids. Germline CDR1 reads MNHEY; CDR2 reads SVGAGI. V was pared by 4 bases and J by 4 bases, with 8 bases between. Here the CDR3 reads CASSFLGNQPQHF. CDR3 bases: TGTGCCAGCAGTTTTTTGGGTAATCAGCCCCAGCATTTT.

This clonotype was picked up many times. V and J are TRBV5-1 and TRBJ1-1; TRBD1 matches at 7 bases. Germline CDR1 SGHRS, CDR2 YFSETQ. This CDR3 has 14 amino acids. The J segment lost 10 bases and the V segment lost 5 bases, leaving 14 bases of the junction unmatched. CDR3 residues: CASRPGTARWGAFF. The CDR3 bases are TGCGCCAGCAGACCGGGGACAGCCCGATGGGGAGCTTTCTTT.

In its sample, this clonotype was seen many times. The CDR3 DNA sequence: TGTGCCAGCTCACCAAAGGTCCCAGGGGGTTGGAACACTGAAGCTTTCTTT. Translation: CASSPKVPGGWNTEAFF. The chain is built from TRBV18 and TRBJ1-1, with 7 positions matching TRBD1. V lost 2 bases to trimming and J lost 1 base; unmatched junction nucleotides: 10. The CDR3 has 17 amino acids. Germline lookup yields CDR1 KGHSH and CDR2 LQKENI.

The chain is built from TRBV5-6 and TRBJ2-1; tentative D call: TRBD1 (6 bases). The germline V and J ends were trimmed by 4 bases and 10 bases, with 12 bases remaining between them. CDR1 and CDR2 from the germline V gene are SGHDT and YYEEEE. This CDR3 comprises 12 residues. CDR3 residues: CASSHGQNEQFF. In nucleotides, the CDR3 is TGTGCCAGCAGCCACGGACAGAACGAGCAGTTCTTC.

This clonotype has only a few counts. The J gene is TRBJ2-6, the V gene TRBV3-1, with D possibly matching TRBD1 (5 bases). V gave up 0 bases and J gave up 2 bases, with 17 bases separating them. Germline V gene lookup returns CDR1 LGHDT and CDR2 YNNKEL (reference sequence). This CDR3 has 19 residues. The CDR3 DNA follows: TGTGCCAGCAGCCAAGATCCTGGGGCGGACGCTCCTGGGGCCAACGTCCTGACTTTC. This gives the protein CASSQDPGADAPGANVLTF.

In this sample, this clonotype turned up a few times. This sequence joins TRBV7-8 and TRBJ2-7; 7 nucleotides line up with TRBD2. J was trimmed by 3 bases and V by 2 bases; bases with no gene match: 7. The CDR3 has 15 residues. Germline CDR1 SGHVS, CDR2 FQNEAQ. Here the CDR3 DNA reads TGTGCCAGCAGCTTACTGAGCGGGGATTTCTACGAGCAGTACTTC. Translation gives CASSLLSGDFYEQYF.

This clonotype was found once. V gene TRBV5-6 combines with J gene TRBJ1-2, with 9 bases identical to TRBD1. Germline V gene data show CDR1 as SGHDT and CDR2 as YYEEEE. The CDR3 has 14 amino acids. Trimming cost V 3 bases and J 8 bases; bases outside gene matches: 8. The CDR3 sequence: CASSWDRVGLGYTF. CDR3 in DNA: TGTGCCAGCAGCTGGGACAGGGTAGGCTTGGGCTACACCTTC.

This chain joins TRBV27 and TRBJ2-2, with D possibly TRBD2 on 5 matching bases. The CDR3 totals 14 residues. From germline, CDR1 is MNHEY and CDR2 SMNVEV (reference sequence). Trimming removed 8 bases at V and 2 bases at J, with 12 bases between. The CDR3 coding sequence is TGTGCCAGCCTGCAACGGGGAAACACCGGGGAGCTGTTTTTT. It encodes CASLQRGNTGELFF.

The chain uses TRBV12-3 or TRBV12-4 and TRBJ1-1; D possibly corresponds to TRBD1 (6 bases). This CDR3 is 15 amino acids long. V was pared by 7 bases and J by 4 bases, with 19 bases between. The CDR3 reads CASIEGGGGRTEAFF. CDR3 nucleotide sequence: TGTGCCAGCATCGAAGGAGGGGGAGGTCGCACTGAAGCTTTCTTT.